One T cell receptor (beta chain) is described in this entry. This clone appeared a few times. Its antigen remains unidentified. No clone much larger than this one lies a single base away; base qualities are absent. The QIAamp DNA FFPE kit was used to extract genomic DNA from formalin-fixed paraffin-embedded autopsy tissue. The immunoSEQ bias-controlled multiplex PCR was used to amplify TCRbeta CDR3 regions, which were then sequenced at high throughput. Processing in the source paper ran as follows. The immunoSEQ vendor pipeline collapsed and filtered CDR3 sequences to measure the abundance and frequency of each unique TCRbeta CDR3. Dominant CDR3 amino acid sequences were clustered with SARS-CoV-2-specific ImmuneCODE TCRbeta sequences by CD-HIT at a 90% global sequence identity threshold. Clones with frequencies of 0.1 to 1 were classed as hyperexpanded, and 0.01 to 0.1 as large. The CDR3 amino acid sequences and the V and J gene assignments of the dominant clones were confirmed with MiXCR. The R stringdist package was used to calculate Levenshtein distances between the patient clonotypes and the ImmuneCODE hits. Drawn from immuneACCESS, this table holds only the in-frame rearrangements with V and J called that TCRdb kept. Clones are partly lost; checked studies trace under half to an unresolved V gene and leave the rest unexplained. That table supplies the V and J calls and clone size; D and trimming were determined from the DNA. The sample table shows around 6,000 clones, and about 83% are seen once. The biggest ten clones account for under 70% of the sample.

The data belong to a study of T cell repertoires in MIS-A myocarditis (dated by TCRdb to between 2021 and 2024). CDR3 length: 15 amino acids, cysteine to phenylalanine. Only the CDR3 part of the read is kept: 45 bases, read in frame from the first base. V is cut back by 0 bases and J by 6 bases, with 5 bases in the junction unmatched. Via the germline V gene (reference sequence), CDR1 is MNHEY and CDR2 SMNVEV. The sequenced sample consisted of interventricular septum heart tissue obtained at autopsy. The sample's cell subset or site label, in plain terms: cardiac tissue sample (left or right ventricle, interventricular septum, or pericardium). Recombination connected TRBV27 to TRBJ1-5; 7 nucleotides in the junction match TRBD1. This TCR derives from a man between 18 and 29 years old with fulminant myocarditis from multisystem inflammatory syndrome in adults (MIS-A) after COVID-19. The CDR3 corresponds to CASSLSAQGTQPQHF. The DNA sequence reads TGTGCCAGCAGTTTATCGGCACAGGGGACTCAGCCCCAGCATTTT.